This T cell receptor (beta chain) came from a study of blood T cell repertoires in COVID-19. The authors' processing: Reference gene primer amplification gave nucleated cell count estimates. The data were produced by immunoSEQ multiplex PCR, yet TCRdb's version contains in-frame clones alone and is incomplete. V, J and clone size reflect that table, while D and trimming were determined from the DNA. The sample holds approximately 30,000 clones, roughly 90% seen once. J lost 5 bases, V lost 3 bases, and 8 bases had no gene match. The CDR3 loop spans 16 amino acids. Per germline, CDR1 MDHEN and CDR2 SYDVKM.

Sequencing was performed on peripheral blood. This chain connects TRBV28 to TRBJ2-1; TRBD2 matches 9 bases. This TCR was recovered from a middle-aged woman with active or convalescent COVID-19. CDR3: CASSFIETSGNNEQFF. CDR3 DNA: TGTGCCAGCAGTTTCATCGAGACTAGCGGAAACAATGAGCAGTTCTTC.